These T cell receptor beta chains were read from a single sample in a study of blood T cell repertoires in COVID-19. Only in-frame clones appear in the TCRdb table, and some are missing; sequencing was by immunoSEQ multiplex PCR. The repertoire includes 70,000 or so clones, roughly nine tenths of them detected once, and just over 9% sits in the top ten. Input material: peripheral blood. These receptors came from a human donor in a cohort sampled during active COVID-19. Both conserved end residues are part of each CDR3. D genes are given only for firm matches. Size is stated for part of the rows, as once, few or many counts, or as a class when the clone is expanded.

NA	TRBV10-1	NA	TRBJ2-5	CASSEGATQYF	TGCGCCAGCAGTGAGGGGGCGACCCAGTACTTC
NA	TRBV4-2	NA	TRBJ2-3	CASSPTTILALTDTQYF	TGTGCCAGCAGCCCAACAACTATACTAGCCCTCACAGATACGCAGTATTTT
NA	TRBV6-2/TRBV6-3	NA	TRBJ2-1	CASSDSHRNNEQFF	TGTGCCAGCAGTGACTCCCACAGGAACAATGAGCAGTTCTTC
NA	TRBV9	NA	TRBJ2-2	CASSAPTGNTGELFF	TGTGCCAGCAGCGCCCCCACAGGGAACACCGGGGAGCTGTTTTTT
few	TRBV7-9	TRBD1	TRBJ2-7	CASSGTGYVHEQYF	TGTGCCAGCAGCGGGACAGGGTACGTCCACGAGCAGTACTTC
NA	TRBV18	NA	TRBJ2-7	CASSPPTRQGGYEQYF	TGTGCCAGCTCACCACCGACGAGACAGGGAGGATACGAGCAGTACTTC
NA	TRBV9	NA	TRBJ2-2	CASSFQLRGAQNTGELFF	TGTGCCAGCAGCTTCCAACTACGGGGGGCGCAGAACACCGGGGAGCTGTTTTTT
NA	TRBV7-9	NA	TRBJ2-1	CASSLKPGDEQFF	TGTGCCAGCAGCTTAAAACCGGGAGACGAGCAGTTCTTC
few	TRBV6-5	NA	TRBJ2-7	CASRPNSYEQYF	TGTGCCAGCAGACCCAACAGTTACGAGCAGTACTTC
NA	TRBV7-2	NA	TRBJ1-2	CASSLAAGAYGYTF	TGTGCCAGCAGCTTAGCAGCAGGGGCCTATGGCTACACCTTC
NA	TRBV4-1	NA	TRBJ2-7	CASSQGVAPGSSYEQYF	TGCGCCAGCAGCCAAGGAGTAGCGCCTGGGAGCTCCTACGAGCAGTACTTC
few	TRBV19	NA	TRBJ1-4	CASSEEATNEKLFF	TGTGCCAGTTCTGAGGAGGCAACTAATGAAAAACTGTTTTTT
NA	TRBV28	TRBD2	TRBJ2-7	CASSTPGGGLSEQYF	TGTGCCAGCAGTACCCCGGGAGGGGGGCTATCCGAGCAGTACTTC
NA	TRBV10-3	TRBD1	TRBJ1-1	CAIATGPRGNTEAFF	TGTGCCATCGCGACAGGGCCTCGAGGGAACACTGAAGCTTTCTTT